The 22 T cell receptor beta chains listed next were all sequenced from one sample in a study of Ad26.COV2.S vaccination and SARS-CoV-2 variants. The data were produced by immunoSEQ multiplex PCR, yet TCRdb's version contains in-frame clones alone and is incomplete. The data hold over 400,000 clones, with less than 95% observed a single time. Specified treatment: around 19 received Ad26.COV2.S at low or high dose, single or two shots; 5 received placebo; per-sample allocation not given. Samples came from day 63 after the first vaccine or placebo injection. This sample comprised peripheral blood, obtained in a trial of Ad26.COV2.S vaccine versus placebo. These receptors all come from a person aged 18-65 years who received the Ad26.COV2.S COVID-19 vaccine or a placebo.

There are a few counts of this clone. The chain is built from TRBV12-3 or TRBV12-4 and TRBJ1-6; D is undetermined. The V end lost 0 bases, the J end lost 11 bases, and 8 bases lay between the germline ends. This CDR3 spans 13 amino acids. The CDR3 coding sequence is TGTGCCAGCAGTTTAGCGCTCCGGGCACCCCTCCACTTT. This codes for CASSLALRAPLHF.

The chain combines TRBV29-1 with TRBJ2-5; D is possibly TRBD2 (6 bases). Per the germline V gene, CDR1 is SQVTM and CDR2 is ANQGSEA. Trimming pared 0 bases from V and 5 bases from J, leaving 19 bases between. The CDR3 spans 16 residues. The CDR3 DNA sequence: TGCAGCGTTGAAGATGGGCGTACTGGAGGAGGGGAGACCCAGTACTTC. It encodes CSVEDGRTGGGETQYF.

The rearrangement links TRBV4-2 to TRBJ1-6; D not resolved. Trimming removed 0 bases at V and 0 bases at J, with 12 bases between. The CDR3 totals 18 residues. Germline V gives CDR1 LGHNA, CDR2 YNFKEQ. CDR3 sequence reads: CASSQDGVTSSYNSPLHF. Written as DNA, the CDR3 is TGTGCCAGCAGCCAAGATGGGGTGACGAGCTCCTATAATTCACCCCTCCACTTT.

The chain is built from TRBV2 and TRBJ1-4; D gene ambiguous. V lost 7 bases to trimming and J lost 0 bases, with 3 bases between them. Germline V lookup: CDR1 SNHLY, CDR2 FYNNEI. The length of the CDR3 is 12 residues. The CDR3 region is CASTATNEKLFF. The CDR3 bases are TGTGCCAGCACAGCAACTAATGAAAAACTGTTTTTT. The variable domain in full, with the rest retrieved from reference TRBV2 and TRBJ1-4, is EPEVTQTPSHQVTQMGQEVILRCVPISNHLYFYWYRQILGQKVEFLVSFYNNEISEKSEIFDDQFSVERPDGSNFTLKIRSTKLEDSAMYFCASTATNEKLFFGSGTQLSVL.

This chain connects TRBV5-1 to TRBJ1-1, with D hard to call. There are 12 residues in the CDR3. The V end lost 2 bases, the J end lost 5 bases, and 7 bases lay between the germline ends. From germline, CDR1 is SGHRS and CDR2 YFSETQ. The CDR3 DNA is TGCGCCAGCAGCTTCGGGGAAACTGAAGCTTTCTTT. Its protein product is CASSFGETEAFF.

As DNA, the CDR3 is TGCAGCGTTAACCTAGCGGACCTTTACAATGAGCAGTTCTTC. Encoded protein: CSVNLADLYNEQFF. The rearrangement uses TRBV29-1 and TRBJ2-1; 7 nucleotides line up with TRBD2. From germline, CDR1 is SQVTM and CDR2 ANQGSEA. With 5 bases clipped from V and 4 bases from J, the junction kept 8 bases outside the gene matches. This CDR3 spans 14 amino acids.

This clone was seen only once. J is TRBJ1-4 and V is TRBV28; the D is unclear. This CDR3 is 12 amino acids long. The germline V gene encodes CDR1 MDHEN and CDR2 SYDVKM. Between the trimmed V and J ends, which lost 5 bases and 8 bases, there was a span of 9 bases. The CDR3 region is CASSVLGEKLFF. Here the CDR3 DNA reads TGTGCCAGCAGTGTGCTGGGGGAAAAACTGTTTTTT.

This chain links TRBV2 with TRBJ2-2; 8 nucleotides match TRBD2. CDR1 and CDR2 (germline): SNHLY, FYNNEI. J gave up 0 bases and V 7 bases, and 7 bases lay outside the gene matches. The CDR3 totals 16 residues. CDR3 bases: TGTGCCAGCACGCGAGAAGCGGGGGCGAACACCGGGGAGCTGTTTTTT. Its protein product is CASTREAGANTGELFF.

The chain has TRBV30 and TRBJ2-2; 12 positions agree with TRBD2. With V trimmed by 1 base and J by 6 bases, 6 bases remained unmatched. Germline V gene lookup returns CDR1 GTSNPN and CDR2 SVGIG (reference sequence). CDR3 length: 16 residues. The CDR3 DNA is TGTGCCTGGAGTGGAGGATCTAGCGGGAGGGCCGGGGAGCTGTTTTTT. Its translation is CAWSGGSSGRAGELFF.

The count of this clone is one. The J gene is TRBJ2-1, the V gene TRBV18; TRBD2 matches at 13 bases. CDR3 length equals 16 residues. Unmatched junction bases numbered 3, after V lost 2 bases and J lost 5 bases. Germline V gene sequence: CDR1 KGHSH, CDR2 LQKENI. CDR3 sequence (DNA): TGTGCCAGCTCACCAAGGACTAGCGGGGGAAACAATGAGCAGTTCTTC. It translates to CASSPRTSGGNNEQFF.

The V call is TRBV7-2, the J call TRBJ2-3; 7 bases line up with TRBD1. Germline V gene sequence: CDR1 SGHTA, CDR2 FQGNSA. The CDR3 loop spans 21 amino acids. The V segment lost 0 bases and the J segment 5 bases; nucleotides outside the gene matches: 23. The CDR3 DNA follows: TGTGCCAGCAGCTTAGCGAGGCCCCCGCCAGTTGAGGGGGCAAGAGGAGATACGCAGTATTTT. This codes for CASSLARPPPVEGARGDTQYF.

The V call is TRBV14, the J call TRBJ2-7, with 7 bases aligning to TRBD1. Germline values: CDR1 SGHDN, CDR2 FVKESK. CDR3 length: 16 residues. With 0 bases clipped from V and 1 base from J, the junction kept 6 bases outside the gene matches. The CDR3 DNA reads TGTGCCAGCAGCCAAGATTGGGGCAGGGGGTCCTACGAGCAGTACTTC. This translates into CASSQDWGRGSYEQYF.

The gene calls are TRBV9 and TRBJ1-3; D ambiguous. CDR3 size: 16 residues. Germline assignment: CDR1 SGDLS and CDR2 YYNGEE. V gave up 0 bases and J gave up 0 bases, with 10 bases separating them. CDR3 sequence reads: CASSVGLLYSGNTIYF. The CDR3 DNA reads as TGTGCCAGCAGCGTAGGTCTATTATACTCTGGAAACACCATATATTTT.

The rearrangement joins TRBV2 to TRBJ2-6; 10 positions agree with TRBD1. Trimming at V came to 4 bases and at J to 2 bases, leaving 14 bases not matched to a gene. Per germline, CDR1 SNHLY and CDR2 FYNNEI. The CDR3 is made up of 20 amino acids. Here the CDR3 DNA reads TGTGCCAGCAGTGGGTCATTTGGGGACAGGGGCTCTCCTGGGGCCAACGTCCTGACTTTC. Translating gives CASSGSFGDRGSPGANVLTF.

The V gene is TRBV11-3, the J gene TRBJ2-2; D unresolved. V lost 5 bases and J lost 0, with 10 bases in between. CDR3 length: 15 amino acids. The V gene's germline CDR1 is SGHNT and CDR2 YENEEA. CDR3 in DNA: TGTGCCAGCAGCCCCGGGTCTACGAACACCGGGGAGCTGTTTTTT. It is translated as CASSPGSTNTGELFF.

This clone was seen only a few times. As the CDR3 is not closed by the conserved phenylalanine or tryptophan, this likely results from a read error. The limits of the CDR3 on the DNA are not certain, so only TCRdb's listed CDR3 is given. The rearrangement links TRBV19 to TRBJ1-2. Germline CDR1 reads LNHDA; CDR2 reads SQIVND (reference sequence). Inclusive of both ends, the CDR3 amounts to 9 amino acids. The CDR3 is CASSMNSGN.

The genes are TRBV18 and TRBJ2-5; weak D call: TRBD2 (6 bases). Germline CDR1 reads KGHSH; CDR2 reads LQKENI. CDR3 length equals 14 residues. V lost 4 bases to trimming and J lost 5 bases, with 14 bases between them. The DNA for the CDR3 is TGTGCCAGCTCACTCGGGGGTCAGAGGGAGACCCAGTACTTC. Residues: CASSLGGQRETQYF.

The chain uses TRBV7-2 and TRBJ2-7; D may be TRBD1 (6 bases). The CDR3 contains 15 residues. The germline gives CDR1 SGHTA, CDR2 FQGNSA. V dropped 4 bases and J dropped 1 base, with 14 bases sitting between them. In DNA form, the CDR3 reads TGTGCCAGCAGCTCGGACCGACAGGTATCCTACGAGCAGTACTTC. It is translated as CASSSDRQVSYEQYF. Using reference TRBV7-2 and TRBJ2-7 for the parts outside the CDR3, the full variable domain is GAGVSQSPSNKVTEKGKDVELRCDPISGHTALYWYRQSLGQGLEFLIYFQGNSAPDKSGLPSDRFSAERTGGSVSTLTIQRTQQEDSAVYLCASSSDRQVSYEQYFGPGTRLTVT.

CDR3 DNA: TGTGCCAGCAGTGAGGAGATAATTCAGTACTTC. Translated: CASSEEIIQYF. V usage is TRBV6-1 and J usage is TRBJ2-4, with D unclear. In germline, CDR1 is MNHNS, CDR2 SASEGT. The CDR3 length is 11 residues. With 3 bases removed from V and 10 bases from J, the gap between germline ends came to 7 bases.

V and J are TRBV7-6 and TRBJ2-7; 8 bases align to TRBD1. V gave up 1 base and J gave up 3 bases; unmatched junction bases: 14. Per the germline V gene, CDR1 is SGHVS and CDR2 is FNYEAQ. CDR3 length: 18 residues. CDR3 coding DNA: TGTGCCAGCAGCTTAGACCCTCTGGACAGGGCGGGAAACTACGAGCAGTACTTC. It is translated as CASSLDPLDRAGNYEQYF. Variable domain in full (rest from reference TRBV7-6 and TRBJ2-7): GAGVSQSPRYKVTKRGQDVALRCDPISGHVSLYWYRQALGQGPEFLTYFNYEAQQDKSGLPNDRFSAERPEGSISTLTIQRTEQRDSAMYRCASSLDPLDRAGNYEQYFGPGTRLTVT.

For this clone: The sample contains more than one DNA sequence encoding this CDR3. The CDR3 sequence: CASSPGTEAFF. The CDR3 bases are TGTGCCAGCAGCCCTGGCACTGAAGCTTTCTTT. The chain carries TRBV7-9 and TRBJ1-1, with no clear D. V lost 5 bases to trimming and J lost 4 bases, with 5 bases between them. This CDR3 comprises 11 residues. Germline CDR1 is SEHNR and CDR2 is FQNEAQ (reference sequence).

The V gene is TRBV5-1, the J gene TRBJ1-1; TRBD1 matches 7 bases. Losses at the gene ends were 2 bases for V and 4 bases for J; bases not matched to a gene: 8. Germline V gives CDR1 SGHRS, CDR2 YFSETQ. CDR3 length: 15 amino acids. Here the CDR3 DNA reads TGCGCCAGCAGCTTATATCCCAGGGGGACCACTGAAGCTTTCTTT. Translation gives CASSLYPRGTTEAFF.